The 7 T cell receptor beta chains below come from one sample, sequenced in a study of long-term antiretroviral therapy in people with HIV (dated by TCRdb to 2021 to 2024). Sequencing of the TRB variable region was done with the immunoSEQ hsTCRB v3.0 assay at survey level resolution. In its TCRdb copy, this immuneACCESS table keeps in-frame sequences only and misses some clones. Where compared with another copy, unresolved V genes explain less than half of these, and the others have no known cause. A total of approximately 29,000 clones appear in this sample, around 90% of them only once. The top ten hold roughly 13% of the sample. The source material was unsorted PBMCs, sampled 1.1 years after starting antiretroviral therapy. These receptors were collected from a man aged 18 to 35 with HIV.

Here the CDR3 DNA reads TGCGCCAGCAGCCAAGTGGATGCAGGGTACCAGCCCCAGCATTTT. It translates to CASSQVDAGYQPQHF. This chain uses TRBV4-1 with TRBJ1-5, with a weak D call TRBD1 (5 bases). V was cut by 1 base and J by 7 bases, with 14 bases left in between. In germline, CDR1 is MGHRA, CDR2 YSYEKL. The CDR3 totals 15 residues.

The chain links TRBV18 to TRBJ2-3; D ambiguous. This CDR3 comprises 13 residues. V lost 3 bases, J lost 2 bases, and 6 bases lay in between. Germline CDR1 and CDR2: KGHSH and LQKENI. Here the CDR3 DNA reads TGTGCCAGCTCACCTACGGCCACAGATACGCAGTATTTT. Translating it yields CASSPTATDTQYF.

The CDR3, as DNA: TGTGCCAGCAGCTTAGATATAGGAGGGAACGGCTACAATGAGCAGTTCTTC. It encodes CASSLDIGGNGYNEQFF. V gene TRBV7-2 combines with J gene TRBJ2-1; D might be TRBD2 (6 bases). CDR3 length: 17 residues. Per the germline V gene, CDR1 is SGHTA and CDR2 is FQGNSA. The V end lost 1 base, the J end lost 3 bases, and 16 bases lay between the germline ends.

The gene calls are TRBV5-1 and TRBJ2-7; TRBD2 agrees at 7 bases. V gave up 2 bases and J gave up 3 bases; unmatched junction bases: 8. The CDR3 totals 15 residues. Germline assignment: CDR1 SGHRS and CDR2 YFSETQ. The CDR3 DNA sequence: TGCGCCAGCAGCTTCCGCGGCGGGGGAGGCTACGAGCAGTACTTC. This codes for CASSFRGGGGYEQYF.

V gene TRBV6-6 combines with J gene TRBJ1-2, with D hard to call. This CDR3 is built from 13 residues. The V gene lost 3 bases and the J gene lost 3 bases, with 8 bases spanning the gap. CDR1 is MNHNY, CDR2 SVGAGI, per germline (reference sequence). DNA of the CDR3: TGTGCCAGCAGTTATTACGGGGACTATGGCTACACCTTC. Translation gives CASSYYGDYGYTF.

This chain joins TRBV2 and TRBJ1-5, with 9 bases lining up with TRBD1. The germline CDR1 and CDR2 sequences are SNHLY and FYNNEI. J lost 6 bases, V lost 2 bases, and 8 bases had no gene match. This CDR3 has 16 residues. This chain's CDR3 is CASSESVQGASQPQHF. In nucleotides, the CDR3 is TGTGCCAGCAGTGAATCGGTACAGGGGGCTAGTCAGCCCCAGCATTTT.

The rearrangement joins TRBV28 to TRBJ1-3; D gene uncertain. Trimming took off 6 bases at V and 0 bases at J, with 12 bases between the two ends. CDR3 length: 15 residues. The germline V gene encodes CDR1 MDHEN and CDR2 SYDVKM. CDR3: CASSPAQSSGNTIYF. The DNA of the CDR3 is TGTGCCAGCAGCCCTGCACAGAGCTCTGGAAACACCATATATTTT.